This T cell receptor beta chain is drawn from a study of cytomegalovirus exposure and HLA in healthy donors. Study details: Both the 95 to 150 validation repertoires and the approximately 620 first-cohort repertoires used the same platform, as reported by a later analysis. Study-level findings and limits: The classifier reportedly diagnosed cytomegalovirus status with high sensitivity and specificity.

About this clone itself: What it binds is unknown.

The CDR3 runs 16 residues. Germline CDR1 is MGHDK and CDR2 is SYGVNS. V lost 4 bases and J 0 bases, leaving 13 bases between the germline ends. Generated by immunoSEQ multiplex PCR, the TCRdb table keeps only in-frame clones and is missing some. The sample has some 170,000 clones; around 92% are singletons. Material for sequencing was PBMCs. This clonotype was sampled from a woman aged 18 to 35 in good health and CMV-seropositive. The rearrangement joins TRBV25-1 to TRBJ2-1, with D perhaps matching TRBD2 (6 bases). The CDR3 sequence: CASSVSGRSSYNEQFF. CDR3 DNA sequence: TGTGCCAGCAGTGTTAGCGGAAGAAGCTCCTACAATGAGCAGTTCTTC.